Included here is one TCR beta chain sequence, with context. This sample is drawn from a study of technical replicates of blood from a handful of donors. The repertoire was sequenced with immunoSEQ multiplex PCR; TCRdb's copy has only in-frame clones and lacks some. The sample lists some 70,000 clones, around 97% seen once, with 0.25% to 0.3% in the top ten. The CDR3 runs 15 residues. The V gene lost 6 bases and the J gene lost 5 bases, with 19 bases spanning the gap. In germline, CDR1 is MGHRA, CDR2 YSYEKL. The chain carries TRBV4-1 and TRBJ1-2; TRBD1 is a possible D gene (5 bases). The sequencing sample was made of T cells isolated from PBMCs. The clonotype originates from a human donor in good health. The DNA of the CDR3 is TGCGCCAGCAGGAATCAGACAGCTCCGGCTTATGGCTACACCTTC. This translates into CASRNQTAPAYGYTF.